Listed below are T cell receptor beta chains from one sample, sequenced in a study of cytomegalovirus exposure and HLA in healthy donors. The assay was immunoSEQ multiplex PCR, and TCRdb's table has in-frame clones only and misses some. This table holds more than 95,000 clones, about 70% found once. Sequenced sample: PBMCs. The receptors were sampled from a woman aged 60 to 75 in good health and CMV-seropositive. CDR3s include the opening cysteine and the closing phenylalanine or tryptophan.

CASSPFWGQGGETQYF,TRBJ2-5,TRBV18
CAISEEKTAYGYTF,TRBJ1-2,TRBV10-3
CASTAPRRNEQFF,TRBJ2-1,TRBV6-1
CASSQRSTTGGHEQYF,TRBJ2-7,TRBV14
CASSLATSSGDYNEQFF,TRBJ2-1,TRBV7-9
CASSFWDTGRYEQYF,TRBJ2-7,TRBV5-4
CASSQVFGEEAFYGYTF,TRBJ1-2,TRBV4-1
CASSPRRQGINQGSGNTIYF,TRBJ1-3,TRBV19
CASSPQGAPDTQYF,TRBJ2-3,TRBV18
CASSKDRGFTEAFF,TRBJ1-1,TRBV21-1
CASSWAGSNEQYF,TRBJ2-7,TRBV5-6
CASSLGLAGDNEQFF,TRBJ2-1,TRBV5-1
CASSLGAGDGYTF,TRBJ1-2,TRBV18
CAWSVSSGGEQFF,TRBJ2-1,TRBV30
CASSLRLVMPQETQYF,TRBJ2-5,TRBV4-1
CAWSSGTLLNTGELFF,TRBJ2-2,TRBV30
CASSKTGGASYGYTF,TRBJ1-2,TRBV5-1
CSSSLGRTENYGYTF,TRBJ1-2,TRBV7-9
CASSIRTGTDTQYF,TRBJ2-3,TRBV5-1
CASSQEAGDGPSRGAFF,TRBJ1-1,TRBV4-2
CASRGGWGGAGNTIYF,TRBJ1-3,TRBV6-6
CASSFIVRETQYF,TRBJ2-5,TRBV18